This is a list of T cell receptor beta chains from one sample in a study of T cell repertoires in cytomegalovirus infection. TCRdb ran MiXCR on the reads and lists one entry per CDR3 protein. There are approximately 110,000 distinct CDR3 sequences in the sample; over 30% occur only once, and under 70% lies in the top ten. No cognate antigen is known for these TCRs. The source was CD8+ T cells from cultured PBMCs, collected from culture after CMV antigen stimulation. The origin of the receptors is a human donor in good health (CMV status not recorded). Some clones in this sample may be carry-over from other donors' samples. Both conserved end residues are part of each CDR3. Fields, in order: clone size, V gene, J gene, CDR3 protein. Clone size, where shown, is once, few, many, or a class for clones that have expanded.

.	TRBV4-3	TRBJ2-6	CASSHGAGVSGANVLTF
.	TRBV6-1	TRBJ2-3	CASSERGWDTQYF
few	TRBV6-2/TRBV6-3	TRBJ2-1	CASSYYRGVDNEQFF
.	TRBV6-1	TRBJ1-5	CASSEARPRANQPQHF
many	TRBV11-2	TRBJ2-1	CASSLTIETSGHFNEQFF
.	TRBV27	TRBJ2-7	CASTLSTGAGEQYF
few	TRBV7-8	TRBJ1-3	CASSLGRGQGNTIYF
many	TRBV7-9	TRBJ1-2	CASSSSSWGGQKGYGYTF
.	TRBV27	TRBJ2-1	CASSVISSYNEQFF
.	TRBV11-2	TRBJ2-7	CASSSGQMYEQYF
.	TRBV6-5	TRBJ2-7	CASSYSMWDSHPYEQYF
.	TRBV5-6	TRBJ1-2	CASSLKGAIYGYTF
few	TRBV9	TRBJ2-1	CASSVRAGGSYNEQFF
few	TRBV28	TRBJ2-7	CASSLTLGQGYEQYF
.	TRBV4-3	TRBJ1-1	CASSQDVGWGTEAFF
.	TRBV6-6	TRBJ2-4	CATRSFESNIQYF
few	TRBV12-3/TRBV12-4	TRBJ1-5	CASRGTVNQPQHF
few	TRBV5-6	TRBJ2-1	CASSPGGAGFDEQFF
few	TRBV12-3/TRBV12-4	TRBJ2-7	CASSFSLSHEQYF
few	TRBV6-1	TRBJ2-1	CASSDGQGYNEQFF
.	TRBV6-6	TRBJ2-6	CASRDRRSGANVLTF
.	TRBV20-1	TRBJ1-5	CSASHPGQGTGSNQPQHF
once	TRBV15	TRBJ2-3	CATSRDGLAKYTQYF
many	TRBV27	TRBJ1-1	CASSLSFGGGTEAFF
few	TRBV19	TRBJ1-2	CASAGGNF
.	TRBV4-3	TRBJ1-3	CASGPTRTGNTIYF
many	TRBV7-9	TRBJ2-7	CASSFTTGGVYEQYF
.	TRBV5-4	TRBJ2-3	CASSLWGGQGTDTQYF
.	TRBV9	TRBJ2-5	CASSVEWWGETQYF
.	TRBV4-1	TRBJ1-3	CASSQVGPIEMRYGNTIYF
.	TRBV7-2	TRBJ2-2	CASSYLVGNTGELFF
.	TRBV5-1	TRBJ1-1	CASSETGGTEAFF
many	TRBV7-2	TRBJ2-7	CASSSATGYAYEQYF
many	TRBV7-6	TRBJ2-1	CASSLGVGGSGYNEQFF
once	TRBV6-2/TRBV6-3	TRBJ2-2	CASSPEIIQTGELFF
.	TRBV19	TRBJ2-1	CASSIEGPANEQFF
.	TRBV6-1	TRBJ1-1	CASSEARLSNTEAFF
few	TRBV4-3	TRBJ2-1	CASSLWASTSGSYEQFF
.	TRBV7-9	TRBJ2-1	CASSVSADEQFF
few	TRBV12-3/TRBV12-4	TRBJ1-1	CASTPAGVEAFF
.	TRBV11-1	TRBJ2-1	CASSWVSGDNEQFF
.	TRBV5-1	TRBJ2-5	CASSSGQGGETQYF
many	TRBV7-2	TRBJ2-1	CASSLWGGPQSFEQFF
.	TRBV2	TRBJ1-1	CASREPGLEAFF
.	TRBV29-1	TRBJ2-1	CSVDRSSSSYNEQFF
.	TRBV6-1	TRBJ2-3	CASSEWRDPTDTQYF
.	TRBV7-8	TRBJ2-7	CASSSLAGPYEQYF
few	TRBV7-6	TRBJ2-1	CASSLALRDEQFF
.	TRBV12-3/TRBV12-4	TRBJ1-1	CASRLDPRTGKNTEAFF
.	TRBV29-1	TRBJ2-5	CSVEGRDRGKTQYF
.	TRBV6-1	TRBJ2-1	CASSERLAGGIEQFF
many	TRBV7-6	TRBJ1-2	CASSLASHNRGQAWDGYTF